Detailed here is one T cell receptor (beta chain). Its matching antigen is unknown. The entry originates in a study of T cell clonotyping in hematopoietic cell transplantation. Study-wide context: Recipient samples before transplant were obtained post-cytoreduction.

Regarding the study as a whole: No sorting was done, leaving CD4 and CD8 contributions mixed. Pathologically expanded recipient clonotypes increased progressively from day 30 to day 180 as diversity fell. At the given depth, recipient repertoires were over 95% de novo clonotypes.

The data were produced by immunoSEQ multiplex PCR, yet TCRdb's version contains in-frame clones alone and is incomplete. The sample lists more than 20,000 clones, around 80% occurring once. The V gene end was trimmed by 4 bases and the J gene end by 9 bases; junction bases not matched to a gene: 12. This CDR3 has 17 amino acids. The germline V gene has CDR1 SGHAT and CDR2 FQNNGV. Described time point: recipient sample about 28 days before transplant, after cytoreduction. The TCR comes from a woman in her sixties with acute myeloid leukemia. Some clones in this sample may be carry-over from other donors' samples. The specimen was peripheral blood mononuclear cells, collected before stem cell transplant. This chain joins TRBV11-2 and TRBJ1-6; 10 bases line up with TRBD1. CDR3 coding DNA: TGTGCCAGCAGCTCTAATAAAGGGACAGGGGCTACTTCACCCCTCCACTTT. The encoded protein is CASSSNKGTGATSPLHF.